The sequence of this T cell receptor beta chain was determined in a study of spatial heterogeneity in lung cancer. Concerning this clonotype itself: Its antigen is currently unknown.

Notes on the study in general: There were more appearances of ubiquitous expanded tumor TCRs in blood at resection than at follow-up.

V shed 3 bases and J shed 5 bases, with 10 bases lying between them. Germline CDR1 reads MDHEN; CDR2 reads SYDVKM. This CDR3 has 14 residues. The time point denotes: blood at routine non-recurrence follow-up after resection. Sequencing covered unsorted whole RNA taken from tumor, nontumor lung or frozen PBMC. Every molecule of TCR cDNA had its own unique molecular identifier. TCRdb redid the calling of the 5' RACE reads with MiXCR, one entry per CDR3 protein. The sample lists 20,000 to 30,000 distinct CDR3 sequences, around 9.6% seen once, with less than 25% in the top ten. This chain connects TRBV28 to TRBJ1-4; D might be TRBD1 (5 bases). This sequence was found in a male donor with early-stage non-small cell lung cancer. The sequencing here drew on PBMCs, taken at follow-up. CDR3 bases: TGTGCCAGCAGTTTCCAGGGATACAATGAAAAACTGTTTTTT. This gives the protein CASSFQGYNEKLFF.